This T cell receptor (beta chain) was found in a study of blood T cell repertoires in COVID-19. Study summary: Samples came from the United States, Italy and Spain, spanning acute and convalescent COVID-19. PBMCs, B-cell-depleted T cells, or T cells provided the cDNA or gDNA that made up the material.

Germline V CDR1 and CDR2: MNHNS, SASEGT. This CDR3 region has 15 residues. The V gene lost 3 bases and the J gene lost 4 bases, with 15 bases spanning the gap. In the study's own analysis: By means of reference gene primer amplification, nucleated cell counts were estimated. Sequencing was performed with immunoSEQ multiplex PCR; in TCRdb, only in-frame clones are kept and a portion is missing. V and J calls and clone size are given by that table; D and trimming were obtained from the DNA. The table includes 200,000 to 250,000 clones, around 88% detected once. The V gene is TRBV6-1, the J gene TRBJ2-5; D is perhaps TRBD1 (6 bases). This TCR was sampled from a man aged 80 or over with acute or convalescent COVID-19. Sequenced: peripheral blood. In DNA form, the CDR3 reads TGTGCCAGCAGTGATAATCAGGGGTTGGGAGAGACCCAGTACTTC. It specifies CASSDNQGLGETQYF.